The following is a T cell receptor beta chain sequence with its context. Its antigen is still unknown. The record originates from a study of post-analysis software for immune sequencing data. Looking at the study overall: Relapsing-remitting, secondary progressive and progressive-relapsing multiple sclerosis courses were included.

The CDR3 covers 16 residues. Per germline, CDR1 MDHEN and CDR2 SYDVKM. Presence of unique molecular identifiers characterized the TCR beta cDNA libraries. TCRdb processed the PCR reads anew with MiXCR; each CDR3 protein has one entry. The table shows approximately 460,000 distinct CDR3 sequences, with 45% occurring only once. Study results and caveats: When the samples were clustered directly with F measure, those that had been prepared in the same batch showed strong co-clustering. TRBV5-6, TRBV5-1 and TRBV20-1 were among four to six TRBV segments more frequent in patients than controls. Patients with multiple sclerosis recorded significantly lower normalized Chao1 diversity than controls, the study found.

The V and J genes are TRBV28 and TRBJ2-5, with D perhaps TRBD1 (6 bases). The J call is in doubt because the DNA end fits TRBJ2-7 better. This receptor was identified in a girl between 5 and 17 years old with multiple sclerosis. The sequenced sample was blood. The CDR3 loop reads CASSFPKGVAEHEQYF. In DNA, the CDR3 is TGTGCCAGCAGTTTCCCCAAGGGGGTCGCGGAACACGAGCAGTACTTC.